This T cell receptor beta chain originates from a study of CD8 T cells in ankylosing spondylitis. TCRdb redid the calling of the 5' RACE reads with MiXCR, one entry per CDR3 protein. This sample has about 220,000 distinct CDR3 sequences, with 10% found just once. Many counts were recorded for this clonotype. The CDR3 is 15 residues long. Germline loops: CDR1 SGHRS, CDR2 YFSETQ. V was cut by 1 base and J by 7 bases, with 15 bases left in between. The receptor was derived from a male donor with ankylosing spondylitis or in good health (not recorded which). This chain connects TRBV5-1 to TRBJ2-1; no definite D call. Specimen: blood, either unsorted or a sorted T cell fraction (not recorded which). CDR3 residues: CASSLLDPNLNEQFF. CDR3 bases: TGCGCCAGCAGCTTGCTAGACCCGAATCTTAATGAGCAGTTCTTC.